This T cell receptor beta chain was captured in a study of cytomegalovirus exposure and HLA in healthy donors. The primer mix had 60 Vbeta and 13 Jbeta primers. Sequenced by immunoSEQ multiplex PCR; TCRdb stores in-frame clones only, minus some. The data contain about 100,000 clones, nearly 80% of them singletons. Sequenced sample: PBMCs. This clonotype was obtained from a woman aged 40 to 49 in good health and CMV-seronegative.

The CDR3 here is CASSDIGGKTEAFF. In DNA, the CDR3 is TGTGCCAGTTCCGACATCGGGGGAAAGACTGAAGCTTTCTTT. The V and J genes are TRBV19 and TRBJ1-1; tentatively, D is TRBD1 (5 bases). This CDR3 spans 14 amino acids. In germline, CDR1 is LNHDA, CDR2 SQIVND (reference sequence). Trimming shortened V by 8 bases and J by 5 bases, and 18 bases separated the two germline ends.